These 22 T cell receptor beta chains were sequenced from one sample in a study of CD8+CD57+ T cells in acquired aplastic anemia. Genomic DNA, the template, was used for profiling of the TCR beta VDJ and CDR3. TCRdb ran MiXCR on the reads and lists one entry per CDR3 protein. The sample holds some 200,000 distinct CDR3 sequences, approximately 57% seen once. The material sequenced was sorted CD4+, CD8+, or CD8+CD57+ T cells (not recorded which) from PBMCs. The receptors derive from a human donor in good health.

This clonotype was observed many times. This sequence joins TRBV24-1 and TRBJ2-2, with D perhaps TRBD1 (5 bases). This CDR3 region has 17 residues. V was cut by 4 bases and J by 1 base, with 15 bases left in between. Germline loops: CDR1 KGHDR, CDR2 SFDVKD. CDR3 residues: CATSDIPSTGNTGELFF. In DNA, the CDR3 is TGTGCCACCAGTGACATCCCCTCAACAGGGAACACCGGGGAGCTGTTTTTT.

The CDR3 nucleotides read TGTGCCAGCAGACAAAGGGGCTCCGCAGATACGCAGTATTTT. This gives the protein CASRQRGSADTQYF. V is TRBV7-2 and J is TRBJ2-3; D may be TRBD1 (5 bases). V was trimmed by 6 bases and J by 4 bases, leaving 14 bases between them. Germline loops: CDR1 SGHTA, CDR2 FQGNSA. CDR3 length: 14 amino acids.

V and J are TRBV20-1 and TRBJ2-3, with 8 bases fitting TRBD2. V was clipped by 1 base and J by 4 bases; unmatched bases: 7. The CDR3 is 15 amino acids. CDR1 is DFQATT, CDR2 SNEGSKA, per germline (reference sequence). The CDR3 DNA reads TGCAGTGCTAGAGTATCGCTAGCGGGCCCAGATACGCAGTATTTT. Amino acids: CSARVSLAGPDTQYF.

This clonotype was seen at least ten times. V is TRBV7-8 and J is TRBJ2-3; possible D gene TRBD2, 6 bases. CDR1 is SGHVS, CDR2 FQNEAQ, per germline. CDR3 length: 16 amino acids. The V and J ends lost 0 bases and 2 bases respectively, with 12 bases between them. The chain's CDR3 is CASSLARGFDTDTQYF. The CDR3 region has the DNA TGTGCCAGCAGCTTAGCGCGGGGATTCGACACAGATACGCAGTATTTT.

The chain carries TRBV20-1 and TRBJ2-7; 8 bases line up with TRBD2. CDR1 and CDR2 from the germline V gene are DFQATT and SNEGSKA (reference sequence). The CDR3 covers 14 residues. V shed 5 bases and J 0 bases; nucleotides not matched to a gene: 6. CDR3 amino acids: CSAVLAVSSYEQYF. CDR3 sequence (DNA): TGCAGTGCTGTACTAGCGGTAAGCTCCTACGAGCAGTACTTC.

The gene calls are TRBV29-1 and TRBJ2-7, with D possibly TRBD1 on 5 matching bases. V dropped 7 bases and J dropped 6 bases, with 16 bases sitting between them. The CDR3 runs to 12 residues. CDR1 and CDR2 from the germline V gene are SQVTM and ANQGSEA. The CDR3 here is CSAAGTGREQYF. Written as DNA, the CDR3 is TGCAGCGCTGCCGGCACAGGTCGCGAGCAGTACTTC.

The V call is TRBV15, the J call TRBJ2-7; 8 nucleotides line up with TRBD1. This CDR3 comprises 14 residues. V was clipped by 3 bases and J by 4 bases; unmatched bases: 5. Germline values: CDR1 LNHNV, CDR2 YYDKDF (reference sequence). CDR3 residues: CATSSGRQGYEQYF. CDR3 coding DNA: TGTGCCACCAGCAGCGGCAGACAGGGGTACGAGCAGTACTTC.

Many counts were recorded for this clonotype. J is TRBJ2-1 and V is TRBV19; 8 positions match TRBD2. The CDR3 loop spans 15 amino acids. Unmatched junction bases numbered 1, after V lost 1 base and J lost 2 bases. Germline CDR1 LNHDA, CDR2 SQIVND (reference sequence). CDR3 sequence (DNA): TGTGCCAGTAGTATAGGTAGCGGGACCTACAATGAGCAGTTCTTC. It is translated as CASSIGSGTYNEQFF.

This clonotype was observed a few times. The V gene is TRBV7-9, the J gene TRBJ1-4; 7 nucleotides line up with TRBD1. The V segment lost 1 base and the J segment 2 bases; nucleotides outside the gene matches: 7. This CDR3 has 17 amino acids. The germline CDR1 and CDR2 sequences are SEHNR and FQNEAQ (reference sequence). The CDR3 bases are TGTGCCAGCAGCTTAGGTAACAGGGGAACCACTAATGAAAAACTGTTTTTT. Protein product: CASSLGNRGTTNEKLFF.

This chain links TRBV12-3 or TRBV12-4 with TRBJ1-2; D gene uncertain. The CDR3 is made up of 12 amino acids. In nucleotides, the CDR3 is TGTGCTAGTGGTTTTAACAGCTATGGCTACACCTTC. It specifies CASGFNSYGYTF.

This clonotype was detected a few times. The rearrangement uses TRBV7-2 and TRBJ2-3; D is unclear. This CDR3 has 12 residues. Germline values: CDR1 SGHTA, CDR2 FQGNSA. Trimming shortened V by 4 bases and J by 6 bases, and 8 bases separated the two germline ends. Here the CDR3 reads CASSSTSDTQYF. The CDR3 nucleotides read TGTGCCAGCAGCTCCACGTCGGATACGCAGTATTTT.

The chain carries TRBV2 and TRBJ2-7; D remains unclear. This CDR3 has 12 residues. V lost 7 bases and J lost 2, with 9 bases in between. Per germline, CDR1 SNHLY and CDR2 FYNNEI. The CDR3 coding sequence is TGTGCCAGCATCCAGAATGCCTACGAGCAGTACTTC. Amino acids: CASIQNAYEQYF.

The rearrangement uses TRBV20-1 and TRBJ2-7, with D possibly TRBD2 on 6 matching bases. CDR1 and CDR2 (germline): DFQATT, SNEGSKA (reference sequence). Trimming left V 0 bases short and J 7 bases short, with 16 bases between. CDR3 length: 14 residues. This CDR3 reads CSARDGRAGGEQYF. The CDR3 DNA reads as TGCAGTGCTAGAGACGGTCGAGCGGGTGGGGAGCAGTACTTC.

This sequence joins TRBV27 and TRBJ1-5; D not certain. The CDR3 contains 13 residues. Trimming took off 4 bases at V and 7 bases at J, with 11 bases between the two ends. Looked up from germline, CDR1 is MNHEY and CDR2 is SMNVEV (reference sequence). Here the CDR3 DNA reads TGTGCCAGCAGTTCAGGTTCCGGCCAGCCCCAGCATTTT. This translates into CASSSGSGQPQHF.

The chain combines TRBV6-6 with TRBJ2-3, with 7 bases identical to TRBD1. Germline trimming cut 6 bases from V and 2 bases from J; bases unmatched to any gene: 20. The CDR3 is made up of 19 amino acids. Germline loops: CDR1 MNHNY, CDR2 SVGAGI (reference sequence). CDR3 amino acids: CASRVGSGTESSYTDTQYF. As DNA, the CDR3 is TGTGCCAGCAGAGTTGGGTCCGGGACAGAGAGTTCCTACACAGATACGCAGTATTTT.

The J gene is TRBJ2-7, the V gene TRBV29-1; 8 nucleotides line up with TRBD1. V lost 8 bases, J lost 2 bases, and 20 bases stayed unmatched. The CDR3 is 17 residues long. Per germline, CDR1 SQVTM and CDR2 ANQGSEA. Here the CDR3 reads CSSPGQATLRSPYEQYF. The CDR3 DNA is TGCAGCTCACCGGGACAGGCAACCCTAAGATCCCCCTACGAGCAGTACTTC.

The chain links TRBV9 to TRBJ1-1, with D unclear. With 3 bases removed from V and 0 bases from J, the gap between germline ends came to 6 bases. Germline lookup yields CDR1 SGDLS and CDR2 YYNGEE. The CDR3 consists of 13 residues. The chain's CDR3 is CASSAKLNTEAFF. In DNA form, the CDR3 reads TGTGCCAGCAGCGCAAAGTTGAACACTGAAGCTTTCTTT.

The V call is TRBV2, the J call TRBJ2-7; possible D gene TRBD1, 6 bases. V was trimmed by 4 bases and J by 0 bases, leaving 13 bases between them. Germline CDR1 reads SNHLY; CDR2 reads FYNNEI. The CDR3 sequence is 15 residues long. The CDR3, as DNA: TGTGCCAGCAGTGTGCTTCAGGGGATCTCCTACGAGCAGTACTTC. It is translated as CASSVLQGISYEQYF.

The chain uses TRBV29-1 and TRBJ2-5; the D gene is possibly TRBD2 (6 bases). Trimming left V 3 bases short and J 4 bases short, with 15 bases between. This CDR3 comprises 14 residues. CDR1 is SQVTM and CDR2 is ANQGSEA in the germline V gene. The DNA for the CDR3 is TGCAGCGTTGATCGGCCCCGGGGGTCAGAGACCCAGTACTTC. Encoded protein: CSVDRPRGSETQYF.

The table lists this clonotype with many counts. This chain joins TRBV9 and TRBJ1-4, with a possible D match to TRBD1 (5 bases). Germline V gives CDR1 SGDLS, CDR2 YYNGEE. The CDR3 is 15 amino acids. V was shortened by 0 bases and J by 4 bases, with 10 bases between the two germline ends. The CDR3: CASSVVGDLNEKLFF. CDR3 nucleotides: TGTGCCAGCAGCGTAGTCGGGGACCTTAATGAAAAACTGTTTTTT.

The table lists this clonotype with a count of one. The chain couples TRBV10-3 to TRBJ2-7; D is undetermined. CDR1 and CDR2 (germline): ENHRY, SYGVKD. The CDR3 is 10 amino acids. The ends were cut back, 11 bases at V and 2 bases at J, with 7 bases in the middle. The CDR3 reads CAVRTYEQYF. In nucleotides, the CDR3 is TGTGCCGTACGCACCTACGAGCAGTACTTC.

CDR3 sequence: CASSLSSGGATDTQYF. The CDR3 DNA sequence: TGCGCCAGCAGCTTGAGTAGCGGGGGGGCGACAGATACGCAGTATTTT. The chain combines TRBV5-1 with TRBJ2-3, with 11 bases fitting TRBD2. Germline V CDR1 and CDR2: SGHRS, YFSETQ. The CDR3 consists of 16 residues. The J segment lost 3 bases and the V segment lost 1 base, leaving 4 bases of the junction unmatched.